The rows below give T cell receptor beta chains drawn from one sample of a study of shared clonotypes between healthy human individuals. Measured with immunoSEQ multiplex PCR; TCRdb has only the in-frame clones, and not every one. Seen here are under 1,100,000 clones, roughly 75% observed once, and the top ten hold about 1.5%. Sequencing was carried out using memory CD4+ T cells sorted from blood. The receptors stem from a man between 18 and 29 years old in good health. CDR3s include the opening cysteine and the closing phenylalanine or tryptophan. Each record gives: V gene, D gene, clone size, J gene, CDR3 DNA, CDR3 protein. D genes are given only for firm matches. Clone size, where shown, is once, few, many, or a class for clones that have expanded.

v_call: TRBV6-5
d_call: NA
clone_size: NA
j_call: TRBJ1-5
cdr3_nt: TGTGCCAGCATAGCTCAGCCCCAGCATTTT
cdr3_aa: CASIAQPQHF

v_call: TRBV6-1
d_call: NA
clone_size: many
j_call: TRBJ1-3
cdr3_nt: TGTGCCAGCAGTGTGTCCCGGAGCTCTGGAAACACCATATATTTT
cdr3_aa: CASSVSRSSGNTIYF

v_call: TRBV7-2
d_call: NA
clone_size: NA
j_call: TRBJ2-4
cdr3_nt: TGTGCCAGCAGCAGGGGCGGGAAAAACATTCAGTACTTC
cdr3_aa: CASSRGGKNIQYF

v_call: TRBV6-6
d_call: NA
clone_size: NA
j_call: TRBJ1-1
cdr3_nt: TGTGCCAGCAGCACAGGTGGGACTGAAGCTTTCTTT
cdr3_aa: CASSTGGTEAFF

v_call: TRBV5-6
d_call: NA
clone_size: NA
j_call: TRBJ1-6
cdr3_nt: TGTGCCAGCAGCTTGGGAGGGGTGGGTTCACCCCTCCACTTT
cdr3_aa: CASSLGGVGSPLHF

v_call: TRBV6-5
d_call: TRBD1
clone_size: NA
j_call: TRBJ1-1
cdr3_nt: TGTGCCAGCAGAAGGACAGGAGGGTACACTGAAGCTTTCTTT
cdr3_aa: CASRRTGGYTEAFF

v_call: TRBV5-4
d_call: NA
clone_size: NA
j_call: TRBJ2-3
cdr3_nt: TGTGCCAGCAGCTTGGCCGGTCGGCGCACAGATACGCAGTATTTT
cdr3_aa: CASSLAGRRTDTQYF

v_call: TRBV27
d_call: TRBD1
clone_size: once
j_call: TRBJ2-5
cdr3_nt: TGTGCCAGCAGTTCCCAGACAGGGTTCGGGGAGACCCAGTACTTC
cdr3_aa: CASSSQTGFGETQYF

v_call: TRBV27
d_call: NA
clone_size: NA
j_call: TRBJ1-5
cdr3_nt: TGTGCCAGCAGTTTATCTCGGGGGGCGCATCAGCCCCAGCATTTT
cdr3_aa: CASSLSRGAHQPQHF

v_call: TRBV30
d_call: NA
clone_size: NA
j_call: TRBJ1-6
cdr3_nt: TGTGCCTGGAGTGGACAGGTTCCACCCCTCCACTTT
cdr3_aa: CAWSGQVPPLHF

v_call: TRBV19
d_call: NA
clone_size: NA
j_call: TRBJ2-5
cdr3_nt: TGTGCCAGTAGTATAGCCCCAACGCAAGAGACCCAGTACTTC
cdr3_aa: CASSIAPTQETQYF

v_call: TRBV7-6
d_call: NA
clone_size: NA
j_call: TRBJ2-5
cdr3_nt: TGTGCCAGCAGCCCGATACAAGAGACCCAGTACTTC
cdr3_aa: CASSPIQETQYF

v_call: TRBV7-9
d_call: TRBD1
clone_size: NA
j_call: TRBJ2-7
cdr3_nt: TGTGCCAGCAGCCTGGGACAGCCCTCCTACGAGCAGTACTTC
cdr3_aa: CASSLGQPSYEQYF

v_call: TRBV2
d_call: NA
clone_size: NA
j_call: TRBJ1-2
cdr3_nt: TGTGCCAGCAGTGGTCCGGAAGGCGGCTACACCTTC
cdr3_aa: CASSGPEGGYTF

v_call: TRBV5-1
d_call: NA
clone_size: NA
j_call: TRBJ1-1
cdr3_nt: TGCGCCAGCAGCGTTGCCGGGACCGGGGTCCCGTCGATGAACACTGAAGCTTTCTTT
cdr3_aa: CASSVAGTGVPSMNTEAFF

v_call: TRBV6-6
d_call: NA
clone_size: NA
j_call: TRBJ1-3
cdr3_nt: TGTGCCAGCAGTGAGAAAGCTAGCTCTGGAAACACCATATATTTT
cdr3_aa: CASSEKASSGNTIYF

v_call: TRBV6-4
d_call: NA
clone_size: few
j_call: TRBJ2-1
cdr3_nt: TGTGCCAGCAGTGTTTCTAGCGCTTACAATGAGCAGTTCTTC
cdr3_aa: CASSVSSAYNEQFF

v_call: TRBV2
d_call: TRBD2
clone_size: few
j_call: TRBJ2-7
cdr3_nt: TGTGCCATCGTCACCCCTAGCGGGACGAAGTACTTC
cdr3_aa: CAIVTPSGTKYF

v_call: TRBV15
d_call: NA
clone_size: NA
j_call: TRBJ2-5
cdr3_nt: TGTGCCACCAGCAGAGATCAGGGCTGGGAGACCCAGTACTTC
cdr3_aa: CATSRDQGWETQYF

v_call: TRBV19
d_call: NA
clone_size: NA
j_call: TRBJ1-2
cdr3_nt: TGTGCCAGTAGTATAGCGGTGCCTCCACACAACTATGGCTACACCTTC
cdr3_aa: CASSIAVPPHNYGYTF

v_call: TRBV30
d_call: NA
clone_size: few
j_call: TRBJ2-5
cdr3_nt: TGTGCCTGGAGGGGGGAAGAGACCCAGTACTTC
cdr3_aa: CAWRGEETQYF

v_call: TRBV7-9
d_call: TRBD1
clone_size: NA
j_call: TRBJ2-7
cdr3_nt: TGTGCCAGCAGCTCATCAGGGGGCTCTACCTACGAGCAGTACTTC
cdr3_aa: CASSSSGGSTYEQYF

v_call: TRBV18
d_call: NA
clone_size: few
j_call: TRBJ1-2
cdr3_nt: TGTGCCAGCTCACCTTCGAACTATGGCTACACCTTC
cdr3_aa: CASSPSNYGYTF

v_call: TRBV11-2
d_call: NA
clone_size: few
j_call: TRBJ2-2
cdr3_nt: TGTGCCAGCAGCTTAGATTGGGTGACCGGGGAGCTGTTTTTT
cdr3_aa: CASSLDWVTGELFF

v_call: TRBV7-2
d_call: TRBD1
clone_size: NA
j_call: TRBJ2-1
cdr3_nt: TGTGCCAGCAGCTTAAGCTACAGGGGTTACAATGAGCAGTTCTTC
cdr3_aa: CASSLSYRGYNEQFF

v_call: TRBV5-1
d_call: NA
clone_size: NA
j_call: TRBJ1-1
cdr3_nt: TGCGCCAGCCGGAAGGAGATAAACACTGAAGCTTTCTTT
cdr3_aa: CASRKEINTEAFF

v_call: TRBV5-1
d_call: TRBD2
clone_size: NA
j_call: TRBJ2-7
cdr3_nt: TGCGCCAGCAGCTCCGGACTAGCCACCTACGAGCAGTACTTC
cdr3_aa: CASSSGLATYEQYF

v_call: TRBV2
d_call: NA
clone_size: NA
j_call: TRBJ1-3
cdr3_nt: TGTGCCGGACTTCTGCCCTCTGGAAACACCATATATTTT
cdr3_aa: CAGLLPSGNTIYF

v_call: TRBV11-2
d_call: TRBD1
clone_size: many
j_call: TRBJ1-1
cdr3_nt: TGTGCCAGCAGCTGGAGGACAGGGGAGAACACTGAAGCTTTCTTT
cdr3_aa: CASSWRTGENTEAFF

v_call: TRBV11-3
d_call: NA
clone_size: NA
j_call: TRBJ2-1
cdr3_nt: TGTGCCAGCAGCTCCTACAGGGTCGCGGGTAATGAGCAGTTCTTC
cdr3_aa: CASSSYRVAGNEQFF

v_call: TRBV7-9
d_call: TRBD1
clone_size: NA
j_call: TRBJ2-2
cdr3_nt: TGTGCCAGCAGCTTAACCGGACAGGCCTCTGCGAACACCGGGGAGCTGTTTTTT
cdr3_aa: CASSLTGQASANTGELFF

v_call: TRBV30
d_call: NA
clone_size: NA
j_call: TRBJ1-3
cdr3_nt: TGTGCCTGGAACCAGGGAGTGCGGGTAGACACCATATATTTT
cdr3_aa: CAWNQGVRVDTIYF

v_call: TRBV2
d_call: NA
clone_size: NA
j_call: TRBJ2-3
cdr3_nt: TGTGCCAGCAGTGATTTAGCGAGAAGCACAGATACGCAGTATTTT
cdr3_aa: CASSDLARSTDTQYF

v_call: TRBV10-3
d_call: NA
clone_size: NA
j_call: TRBJ2-1
cdr3_nt: TGTGCCATCAGTGGTCAGGGGTCCTACAATGAGCAGTTCTTC
cdr3_aa: CAISGQGSYNEQFF

v_call: TRBV12-5
d_call: NA
clone_size: few
j_call: TRBJ1-1
cdr3_nt: TGTGCTAGTGGTTTTAGGGCGACTGAAGCTTTCTTT
cdr3_aa: CASGFRATEAFF

v_call: TRBV25-1
d_call: TRBD2
clone_size: NA
j_call: TRBJ2-1
cdr3_nt: TGTGCCAGCAGAGAGGGGACTAGCGGGAAAAATGAGCAGTTCTTC
cdr3_aa: CASREGTSGKNEQFF

v_call: TRBV28
d_call: NA
clone_size: NA
j_call: TRBJ1-5
cdr3_nt: TGTGCCAGCAGGTTTAGCATCCGGGGCTCCAATCAGCCCCAGCATTTT
cdr3_aa: CASRFSIRGSNQPQHF

v_call: TRBV6-5
d_call: NA
clone_size: NA
j_call: TRBJ1-1
cdr3_nt: TGTGCCAGCAGTTACGGGTTTCCGGGGCGGGGGACTGAAGCTTTCTTT
cdr3_aa: CASSYGFPGRGTEAFF

v_call: TRBV30
d_call: TRBD1
clone_size: once
j_call: TRBJ2-2
cdr3_nt: TGTGCCTGGAGTGAGACAGGGTACACCGGGGAGCTGTTTTTT
cdr3_aa: CAWSETGYTGELFF

v_call: TRBV7-6
d_call: NA
clone_size: NA
j_call: TRBJ2-3
cdr3_nt: TGTGCCAGCAGCTTACTTCGGACAGATACGCAGTATTTT
cdr3_aa: CASSLLRTDTQYF

v_call: TRBV6-1
d_call: TRBD1
clone_size: NA
j_call: TRBJ1-5
cdr3_nt: TGTGCCAGCAGTGCCATCGGGACAGGGGCCAAAAGGGGTAATCAGCCCCAGCATTTT
cdr3_aa: CASSAIGTGAKRGNQPQHF